The source of this TCR beta chain is a study of blood T cell repertoires in COVID-19. Whole-study context: Nucleic acid was either cDNA or gDNA, and it came from T cells, B-cell-depleted T cells, or PBMCs.

The V gene's germline CDR1 is MGHRA and CDR2 YSYEKL. The CDR3 is 15 residues long. Trimming pared 3 bases from V and 8 bases from J, leaving 19 bases between. In the authors' workflow: For nucleated cells, counts were estimated from reference gene primer amplification. The assay was immunoSEQ multiplex PCR, and TCRdb's table has in-frame clones only and misses some. V, J and clone size are taken as reported in that table, and D and trimming were inferred from the DNA itself. This table has under 45,000 clones, around 84% appearing once. The rearrangement links TRBV4-1 to TRBJ1-1; D may be TRBD1 (6 bases). The clonotype originates from a human donor in a cohort sampled during active COVID-19. The sequenced sample consisted of peripheral blood. The CDR3 bases are TGCGCCAGCAGCCAGGAGCCAGGGGCCATGCCCGAAGCTTTCTTT. This translates into CASSQEPGAMPEAFF.